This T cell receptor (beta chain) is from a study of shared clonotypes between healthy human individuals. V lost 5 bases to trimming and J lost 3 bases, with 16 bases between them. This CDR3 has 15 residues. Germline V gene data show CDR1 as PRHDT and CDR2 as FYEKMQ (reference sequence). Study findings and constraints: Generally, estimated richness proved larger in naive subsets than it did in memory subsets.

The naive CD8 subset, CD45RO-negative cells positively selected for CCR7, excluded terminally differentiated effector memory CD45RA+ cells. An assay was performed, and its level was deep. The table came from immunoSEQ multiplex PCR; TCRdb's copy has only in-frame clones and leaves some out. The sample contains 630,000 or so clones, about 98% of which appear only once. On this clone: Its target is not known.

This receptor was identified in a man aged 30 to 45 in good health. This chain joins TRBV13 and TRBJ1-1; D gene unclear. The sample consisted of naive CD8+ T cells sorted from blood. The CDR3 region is CASSAPSGLDTEAFF. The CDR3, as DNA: TGTGCCAGCAGCGCCCCCAGCGGTTTGGACACTGAAGCTTTCTTT.